This TCR beta chain was observed in a study of T cells in lung cancer brain metastases. Findings and caveats of the study: Paired lesions shared few clones; most were lesion-specific (mean Morisita roughly 0.25).

Comment on this clone: Its specificity is unknown.

Generated by immunoSEQ multiplex PCR, the TCRdb table keeps only in-frame clones and is missing some. The sample carries thousands of clones, roughly 87% recorded once. V lost 2 bases and J 5 bases, leaving 6 bases between the germline ends. This CDR3 contains 13 residues. CDR1 is MNHEY, CDR2 SMNVEV, per germline (reference sequence). This chain uses TRBV27 with TRBJ2-2; D unresolved. Sequenced input: tumor tissue from the primary lung tumor. This clonotype was obtained from a woman aged 50 to 60 with non-small cell lung cancer. CDR3 region: CASSLMDTGELFF. Written as DNA, the CDR3 is TGTGCCAGCAGTTTAATGGATACCGGGGAGCTGTTTTTT.